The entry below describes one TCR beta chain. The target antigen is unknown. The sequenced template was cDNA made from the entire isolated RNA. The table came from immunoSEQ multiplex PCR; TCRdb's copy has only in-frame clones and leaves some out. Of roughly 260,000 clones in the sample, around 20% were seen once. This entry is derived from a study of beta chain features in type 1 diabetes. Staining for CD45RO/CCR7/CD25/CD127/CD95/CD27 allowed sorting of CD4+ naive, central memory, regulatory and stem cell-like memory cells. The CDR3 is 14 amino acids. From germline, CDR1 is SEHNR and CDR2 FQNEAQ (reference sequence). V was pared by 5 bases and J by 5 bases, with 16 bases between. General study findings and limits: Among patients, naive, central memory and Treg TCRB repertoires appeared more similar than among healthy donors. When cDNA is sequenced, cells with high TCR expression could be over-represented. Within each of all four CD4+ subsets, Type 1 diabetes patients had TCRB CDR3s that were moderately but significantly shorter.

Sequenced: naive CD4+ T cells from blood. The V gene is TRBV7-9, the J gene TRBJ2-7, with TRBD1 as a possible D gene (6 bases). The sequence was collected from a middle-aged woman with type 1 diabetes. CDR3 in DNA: TGTGCCAGCAGCGCCGACAGGTCGGAGGACGAGCAGTACTTC. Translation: CASSADRSEDEQYF. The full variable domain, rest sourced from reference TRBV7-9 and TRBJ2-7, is DTGVSQNPRHKITKRGQNVTFRCDPISEHNRLYWYRQTLGQGPEFLTYFQNEAQLEKSRLLSDRFSAERPKGSFSTLEIQRTEQGDSAMYLCASSADRSEDEQYFGPGTRLTVT.